This entry describes one T cell receptor beta chain. Its specific antigen is unknown. No much larger clonotype is one base removed from it; base qualities were not supplied. This specimen's time point label, per the study, means: baseline before first vaccination. Vaccinee samples came from UK trials COV001 and COV002, including a single-blind randomized controlled phase 2/3 trial of AZD1222 (ChAdOx1 nCoV-19) in healthy adults. For TCRbeta chain sequencing, PBMC samples were collected from trial participants at day 0 and at day 28 after the second dose. This sample was included in a study of T cell responses to AZD1222 COVID-19 vaccine (dated by TCRdb to 2020 to 2022). In terms of the full investigation: AZD1222 recipients with second doses at about 4 weeks or about 12 weeks were pooled, because spike-specific TCR depth and breadth did not differ between schedules. A total of 230 to 250 trial participants underwent TCR sequencing, of whom 200 to 220 received two doses of AZD1222 and some 26 received two doses of the MenACWY control vaccine. Trial participants were enrolled by age into 18-55, 56-69 and 70-plus year subgroups, with approximately 150, 28 and 58 TCR-sequenced participants respectively.

Beyond this particular receptor, the publication reports: Conclusions about previously exposed vaccinees are limited, since just five to seven AZD1222 recipients were seropositive for SARS-CoV-2 at baseline. Reportedly, close to half of the unique spike-specific TCRs recognized epitopes lying outside the regions that are mutated in the B.1.351 and B.1.1.7 variants. The 56-69-year group was small, and its depth increase did not reach significance, likely because of low power. Spike-specific TCR breadth and depth rose significantly after two AZD1222 doses compared with day 0 and with MenACWY recipients. CD4 TCRs associated with the vaccine covered the entire spike protein, and the dominant responses were in regions 160-218 and 743-854. Because no samples from the day 14 peak response were available, repertoires could be characterized only after the peak T cell response. Participants were mostly white British and included more females than males, and it was suggested by the authors that clonal diversity may have been underestimated.

The CDR3 regions of human TCRbeta chains were analyzed by immunosequencing. The original methods were these. Repertoire TCRs were checked for matches against a reference library of SARS-CoV-2-specific TCRs that had been generated using the MIRA antigen-specificity platform. Breadth was defined as the fraction of unique TCRs that were SARS-CoV-2-associated, and depth was defined as the fraction of total T cells that were SARS-CoV-2-associated. Using the MIRA data, every spike-specific TCR was mapped to the spike region that the TCR reacted to and assigned to either a CD4 or a CD8 class. Log10-transformed breadth and depth values were compared by one-way ANOVA with Sidak's multiple comparisons tests. Entries here come from immuneACCESS through TCRdb and include only in-frame sequences with V and J called. Some clones fail to appear in such tables; in the studies checked, an unresolved V gene covers under half of the shortfall, and the cause of the remainder is unknown. D and trimming come from the DNA, and the V and J calls and clone size come from that table. Recorded for this sample are about 130,000 clones; 93% of them occurred a single time. Around 3.1% of the sample comes from the top ten.

The sequence derives from an adult in good health. This specimen was peripheral blood, taken on day 0 of AZD1222 vaccination.

The DNA sequence is TGTGCCAGCAGCTTATACTACACCGGGGAGCTGTTTTTT. This encodes CASSLYYTGELFF. Recombination joined TRBV7-2 with TRBJ2-2; the D gene is unclear. From a lookup of the germline V gene, CDR1 and CDR2 are SGHTA and FQGNSA. The CDR3 goes from the cysteine to the phenylalanine over 13 residues. Just CDR3 DNA is preserved here, 39 bases in frame from base 1. Between the V and J ends, shortened by 2 bases and 3 bases respectively, the junction contains 4 bases.